These 21 T cell receptor beta chains share one sample of origin, sequenced in a study of post-analysis software for immune sequencing data. The study, taken as a whole, reports: There were five TRBV segments more frequent in patients than controls, and TRBV5-6, TRBV5-1 and TRBV20-1 were among them.

Presence of unique molecular identifiers characterized the TCR beta cDNA libraries. TCRdb re-analysed the PCR reads in MiXCR, keeping a single row per CDR3 protein. Found here are 750,000 to 900,000 distinct CDR3 sequences, approximately 44% of them singletons; the top ten hold roughly 4.9%. These receptors' targets are unknown. Sequences were obtained from blood. Every receptor here comes from a girl under 18 with multiple sclerosis.

This chain uses TRBV27 with TRBJ1-2; D is unresolved. The CDR3 runs 15 residues. Germline V gene sequence: CDR1 MNHEY, CDR2 SMNVEV (reference sequence). V was pared by 6 bases and J by 10 bases, with 24 bases between. CDR3 sequence (DNA): TGTGCCAGCAGCCCAACCCGGACGGCCTGGGCCCTCTACACCTTC. As protein: CASSPTRTAWALYTF.

The chain combines TRBV24-1 with TRBJ2-5; TRBD2 matches at 8 bases. Germline V gene sequence: CDR1 KGHDR, CDR2 SFDVKD. V lost 5 bases and J lost 0; bases outside the gene matches: 4. This CDR3 has 15 amino acids. As DNA, the CDR3 is TGTGCCACCAGTGGCGGGGGGAACCACCAAGAGACCCAGTACTTC. Its translation is CATSGGGNHQETQYF.

The chain employs TRBV20-1 and TRBJ2-7; D gene uncertain. Germline V lookup: CDR1 DFQATT, CDR2 SNEGSKA (reference sequence). V shed 0 bases and J shed 2 bases, with 11 bases lying between them. This CDR3 contains 14 residues. CDR3: CSARESFSAYEQYF. Written as DNA, the CDR3 is TGCAGTGCTAGAGAGAGCTTCTCCGCCTACGAGCAGTACTTC.

Regarding this clonotype: An end of the junction does not agree with germline; a read error may underlie this. The chain carries TRBV20-1 and TRBJ2-5; no clear D gene. Germline CDR1 and CDR2: DFQATT and SNEGSKA (reference sequence). This CDR3 has 10 amino acids. CDR3 DNA sequence: TGCAGCGCTAGAATTGAGACCCAGTACTTC. Encoded protein: CSARIETQYF.

The J gene is TRBJ2-1, the V gene TRBV9, with TRBD2 matching over 7 bases. The length of the CDR3 is 17 residues. Germline lookup yields CDR1 SGDLS and CDR2 YYNGEE. V dropped 4 bases and J dropped 3; count of bases not matched to a gene: 13. CDR3 protein: CASSKDLPSGFYNEQFF. CDR3 nucleotides: TGTGCCAGCAGCAAAGACTTGCCTAGCGGATTCTACAATGAGCAGTTCTTC. The whole variable domain, filled in from reference TRBV9 and TRBJ2-1, reads DSGVTQTPKHLITATGQRVTLRCSPRSGDLSVYWYQQSLDQGLQFLIQYYNGEERAKGNILERFSAQQFPDLHSELNLSSLELGDSALYFCASSKDLPSGFYNEQFFGPGTRLTVL.

The chain recombines TRBV27 with TRBJ2-1; D is unclear. Trimming pared 3 bases from V and 5 bases from J, leaving 8 bases between. Germline CDR1 and CDR2: MNHEY and SMNVEV (reference sequence). The CDR3 extends over 13 amino acids. The CDR3 DNA reads TGTGCCAGCAGTTTTGTGGTTAACAATGAGCAGTTCTTC. As protein: CASSFVVNNEQFF.

The chain combines TRBV20-1 with TRBJ2-1; D gene uncertain. The V gene lost 5 bases and the J gene lost 3 bases, with 8 bases spanning the gap. Germline V gives CDR1 DFQATT, CDR2 SNEGSKA (reference sequence). The CDR3 consists of 12 residues. CDR3 DNA sequence: TGCAGTGCTCGGTTCATCTACAATGAGCAGTTCTTC. This sequence encodes CSARFIYNEQFF.

The chain joins TRBV28 to TRBJ2-7; the match to TRBD2 covers 9 bases. Germline trimming cut 7 bases from V and 3 bases from J; bases unmatched to any gene: 13. The CDR3 is 16 residues long. Looked up from germline, CDR1 is MDHEN and CDR2 is SYDVKM. The CDR3 spells CASNEAGGLINYEQYF. The DNA for the CDR3 is TGTGCCAGCAATGAAGCGGGAGGATTAATCAACTACGAGCAGTACTTC.

The chain carries TRBV11-3 and TRBJ2-2, with TRBD1 identical over 8 bases. V gave up 5 bases and J gave up 4 bases; unmatched junction bases: 3. CDR1 is SGHNT and CDR2 is YENEEA in the germline V gene. CDR3 length: 14 residues. The CDR3: CASSPTGGTGELFF. The CDR3 nucleotides are TGTGCCAGCAGCCCAACAGGGGGCACCGGGGAGCTGTTTTTT.

In its sample, this clonotype was seen a few times. The chain recombines TRBV15 with TRBJ2-7; D unclear. Germline V lookup: CDR1 LNHNV, CDR2 YYDKDF (reference sequence). This CDR3 spans 15 amino acids. Trimming left V 0 bases short and J 2 bases short, with 11 bases between. CDR3 residues: CATSRDQRAAYEQYF. The CDR3, as DNA: TGTGCCACCAGCAGAGATCAACGGGCCGCCTACGAGCAGTACTTC.

V gene TRBV20-1 combines with J gene TRBJ2-4; unclear D gene. V lost 0 bases, J lost 0 bases, and 21 bases lay in between. The CDR3 loop spans 19 amino acids. The germline CDR1 and CDR2 sequences are DFQATT and SNEGSKA (reference sequence). This CDR3 reads CSARDEEDPQSAAKNIQYF. CDR3 nucleotide sequence: TGCAGTGCTAGAGATGAGGAAGACCCTCAATCGGCAGCCAAAAACATTCAGTACTTC.

In this sample, this clonotype turned up a few times. CDR3 DNA: TGTGCCAGCAGCTCACCTCGTGGAGACCAAGAGACCCAGTACTTC. Translating gives CASSSPRGDQETQYF. The V gene is TRBV7-6, the J gene TRBJ2-5; D remains unclear. The CDR3 spans 15 residues. Germline V gene data show CDR1 as SGHVS and CDR2 as FNYEAQ. V was trimmed by 4 bases and J by 0 bases, leaving 12 bases between them. The entire variable domain, with the rest obtained from reference TRBV7-6 and TRBJ2-5, is as follows: GAGVSQSPRYKVTKRGQDVALRCDPISGHVSLYWYRQALGQGPEFLTYFNYEAQQDKSGLPNDRFSAERPEGSISTLTIQRTEQRDSAMYRCASSSPRGDQETQYFGPGTRLLVL.

The chain links TRBV20-1 to TRBJ2-1, with TRBD2 matching over 7 bases. V trimming: 0 bases; J trimming: 9 bases; junction bases outside the gene matches: 14. This CDR3 has 16 amino acids. CDR1 and CDR2 from the germline V gene are DFQATT and SNEGSKA (reference sequence). As DNA, the CDR3 is TGCAGTGCTAGAGATGAAGGACTAGGGGTTGAGGGTGAGCAGTTCTTC. It yields the protein CSARDEGLGVEGEQFF.

Regarding this clonotype: Its ends do not fully match the called genes, so a read error is possible. The chain uses TRBV9 and TRBJ2-7; a possible D gene is TRBD2 (5 bases). Per the germline V gene, CDR1 is SGDLS and CDR2 is YYNGEE. The CDR3 loop spans 14 amino acids. Here the CDR3 reads CASGVADSDYEQYF. CDR3 DNA: TGTGCCAGCGGCGTAGCAGATAGCGACTACGAGCAGTACTTC.

This rearrangement joins TRBV20-1 to TRBJ2-3, with TRBD1 as a possible D gene (6 bases). Germline CDR1 is DFQATT and CDR2 is SNEGSKA (reference sequence). This CDR3 is 11 amino acids long. V gave up 5 bases and J gave up 5 bases, with 8 bases separating them. The CDR3 DNA sequence: TGCAGTGCTTCGACAGGAGATACGCAGTATTTT. As protein: CSASTGDTQYF.

The genes are TRBV7-8 and TRBJ2-3, with 9 positions matching TRBD1. CDR3 length: 16 amino acids. J gave up 3 bases and V 5 bases, and 9 bases lay outside the gene matches. The germline V gene has CDR1 SGHVS and CDR2 FQNEAQ. CDR3 in amino acids: CASSATGTGRTDTQYF. CDR3 DNA: TGTGCCAGCAGCGCCACCGGGACAGGGCGGACAGATACGCAGTATTTT.

The table lists this clonotype with a few counts. The CDR3 sequence is CSARGGGYNEQFF. As DNA, the CDR3 is TGCAGTGCTAGAGGGGGCGGGTACAATGAGCAGTTCTTC. V and J are TRBV20-1 and TRBJ2-1; the D gene could be TRBD1 or TRBD2 (5 bases each). From germline, CDR1 is DFQATT and CDR2 SNEGSKA (reference sequence). The length of the CDR3 is 13 residues. V was clipped by 1 base and J by 4 bases, with 8 bases between them.

The J gene is TRBJ2-5, the V gene TRBV2; the D gene is possibly TRBD1 (6 bases). The CDR3 totals 14 residues. V dropped 2 bases and J dropped 1 base, with 8 bases sitting between them. The germline V gene encodes CDR1 SNHLY and CDR2 FYNNEI. CDR3: CASSEWGPQETQYF. The CDR3 coding sequence is TGTGCCAGCAGTGAATGGGGGCCCCAAGAGACCCAGTACTTC.

On this clonotype: At one boundary the junction diverges from the germline segment, which might be a read error. The chain couples TRBV27 to TRBJ2-3, with D maybe TRBD1 (6 bases). Germline V gene lookup returns CDR1 MNHEY and CDR2 SMNVEV (reference sequence). The CDR3 has 12 residues. In DNA form, the CDR3 reads TGTGCCAACAGTGTATCCGGGACACTCCTGTATTTT. It translates to CANSVSGTLLYF.

As regards this clonotype: The junction departs from the called germline gene at one end, perhaps through a read error. The V call is TRBV20-1, the J call TRBJ2-4; D gene ambiguous. The CDR3 loop spans 12 amino acids. Germline values: CDR1 DFQATT, CDR2 SNEGSKA (reference sequence). Written as DNA, the CDR3 is TGCAGTGCTCTCCCGGCCTCCTACGAGCAGCACTTC. Its protein is CSALPASYEQHF.

This clonotype showed up just a few times. The V and J genes are TRBV6-4 and TRBJ2-4, with unresolved D. Trimming cost V 3 bases and J 8 bases, with 11 bases left between them. This CDR3 spans 13 amino acids. Germline V CDR1 and CDR2: MRHNA, SNTAGT. The CDR3 reads CASSEVPFDIQYF. As DNA, the CDR3 is TGTGCCAGCAGTGAAGTCCCATTTGACATTCAGTACTTC.